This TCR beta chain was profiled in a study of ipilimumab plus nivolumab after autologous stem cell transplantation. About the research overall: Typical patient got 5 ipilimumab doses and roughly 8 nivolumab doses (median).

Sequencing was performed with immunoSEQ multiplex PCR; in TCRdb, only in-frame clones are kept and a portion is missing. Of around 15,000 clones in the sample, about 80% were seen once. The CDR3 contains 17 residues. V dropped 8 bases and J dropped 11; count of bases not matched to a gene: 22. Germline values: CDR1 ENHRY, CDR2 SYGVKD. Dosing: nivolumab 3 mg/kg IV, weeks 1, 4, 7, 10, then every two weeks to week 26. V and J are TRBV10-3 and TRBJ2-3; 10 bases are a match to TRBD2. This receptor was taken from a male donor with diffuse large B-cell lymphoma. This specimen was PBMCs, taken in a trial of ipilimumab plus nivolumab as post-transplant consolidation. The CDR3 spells CAIQPGTGTSEMVWQYF. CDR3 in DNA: TGTGCCATCCAGCCCGGGACGGGGACTAGCGAGATGGTGTGGCAGTATTTT.